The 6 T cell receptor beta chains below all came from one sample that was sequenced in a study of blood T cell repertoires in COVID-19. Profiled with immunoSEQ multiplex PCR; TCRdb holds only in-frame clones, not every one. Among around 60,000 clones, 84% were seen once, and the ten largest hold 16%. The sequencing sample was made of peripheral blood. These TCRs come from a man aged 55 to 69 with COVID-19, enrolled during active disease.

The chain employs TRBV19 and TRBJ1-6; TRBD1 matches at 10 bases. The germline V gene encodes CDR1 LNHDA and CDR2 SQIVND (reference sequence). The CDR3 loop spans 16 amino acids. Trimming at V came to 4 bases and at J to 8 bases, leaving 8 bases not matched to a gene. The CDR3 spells CASSTVTGTGDSPLHF. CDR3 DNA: TGTGCCAGTAGTACGGTGACCGGGACAGGGGATTCACCCCTCCACTTT. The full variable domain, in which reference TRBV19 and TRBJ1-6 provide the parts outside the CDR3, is DGGITQSPKYLFRKEGQNVTLSCEQNLNHDAMYWYRQDPGQGLRLIYYSQIVNDFQKGDIAEGYSVSREKKESFPLTVTSAQKNPTAFYLCASSTVTGTGDSPLHFGNGTRLTVT.

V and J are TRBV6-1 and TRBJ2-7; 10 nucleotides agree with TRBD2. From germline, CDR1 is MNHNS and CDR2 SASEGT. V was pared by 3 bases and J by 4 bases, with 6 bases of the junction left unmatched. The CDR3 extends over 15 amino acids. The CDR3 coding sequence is TGTGCCAGCAGTGACCTAGCGGGGGTGAGATACGAGCAGTACTTC. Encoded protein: CASSDLAGVRYEQYF.

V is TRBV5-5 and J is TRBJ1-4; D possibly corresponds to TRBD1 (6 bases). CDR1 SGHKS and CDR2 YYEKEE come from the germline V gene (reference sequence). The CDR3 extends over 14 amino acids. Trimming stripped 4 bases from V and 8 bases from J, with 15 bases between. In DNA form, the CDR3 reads TGTGCCAGCAGCCCTTCCCACAGGGAGGAAAAACTGTTTTTT. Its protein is CASSPSHREEKLFF.

CDR3 nucleotides: TGTGCCAGCAGTTCTGGGACTAGCGCCATCACAGATACGCAGTATTTT. Translating gives CASSSGTSAITDTQYF. This chain connects TRBV27 to TRBJ2-3, with TRBD2 identical over 10 bases. Germline CDR1 MNHEY, CDR2 SMNVEV (reference sequence). The CDR3 runs to 16 residues. J was trimmed by 2 bases and V by 4 bases; bases with no gene match: 6.

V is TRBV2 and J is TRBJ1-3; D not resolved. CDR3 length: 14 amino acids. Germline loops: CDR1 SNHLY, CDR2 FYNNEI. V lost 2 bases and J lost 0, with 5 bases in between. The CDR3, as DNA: TGTGCCAGCAGTGAACAGAACTCTGGAAACACCATATATTTT. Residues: CASSEQNSGNTIYF.

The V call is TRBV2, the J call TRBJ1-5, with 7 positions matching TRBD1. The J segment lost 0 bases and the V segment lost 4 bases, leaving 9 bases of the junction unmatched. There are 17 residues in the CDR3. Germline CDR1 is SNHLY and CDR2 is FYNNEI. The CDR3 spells CASSGKGQTDSNQPQHF. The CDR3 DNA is TGTGCCAGCAGTGGCAAGGGACAGACCGATAGCAATCAGCCCCAGCATTTT.